The next 31 T cell receptor beta chains were all read from a single sample in a study of blood T cells in healthy people across ages. Primed by a sample-barcoded 5' primer and a J-beta primer mix, a second PCR proceeded for about 7 to 12 cycles. TCRdb ran MiXCR on the 5' RACE reads and lists one entry per CDR3 protein. The sample lists 270,000 or so distinct CDR3 sequences, 27% seen once, with about 30% in the top ten. Source material: blood. These receptor sequences come from an older woman in good health.

This clonotype was detected only a few times. The chain links TRBV28 to TRBJ2-7; D assignment may be TRBD1 or TRBD2 (6 bases each). V was pared by 4 bases and J by 4 bases, with 14 bases between. The CDR3 sequence is 14 residues long. Germline lookup yields CDR1 MDHEN and CDR2 SYDVKM. CDR3 bases: TGTGCCAGCAGTTCGATGGGGGGCCGGTACGAGCAGTACTTC. It is translated as CASSSMGGRYEQYF.

This chain connects TRBV20-1 to TRBJ2-1; 7 bases map to TRBD2. Near its end, the DNA agrees better with TRBJ2-5, so the J call may be wrong. Germline values: CDR1 DFQATT, CDR2 SNEGSKA (reference sequence). The CDR3 extends over 11 amino acids. CDR3 loop: CSAGGSETQYF. The DNA for the CDR3 is TGCAGTGCGGGGGGGTCGGAGACCCAGTACTTC.

The rearrangement links TRBV20-1 to TRBJ2-1; 7 bases line up with TRBD2. Germline V gene lookup returns CDR1 DFQATT and CDR2 SNEGSKA (reference sequence). This CDR3 spans 14 amino acids. V shed 3 bases and J 0 bases; nucleotides not matched to a gene: 2. The CDR3 nucleotides read TGCAGTGCTAGCGGGACTATCTCCTACAATGAGCAGTTCTTC. Protein: CSASGTISYNEQFF.

V usage is TRBV20-1 and J usage is TRBJ2-1; 8 nucleotides agree with TRBD1. The V gene end was trimmed by 5 bases and the J gene end by 7 bases; junction bases not matched to a gene: 13. CDR1 DFQATT and CDR2 SNEGSKA come from the germline V gene (reference sequence). This CDR3 contains 15 residues. The CDR3 coding sequence is TGCAGTGCTGACGATGGACAGGGCGTCGGGAATGAGCAGTTCTTC. Its protein product is CSADDGQGVGNEQFF.

The V and J genes are TRBV19 and TRBJ2-1, with D possibly TRBD2 on 5 matching bases. Germline loops: CDR1 LNHDA, CDR2 SQIVND (reference sequence). The length of the CDR3 is 15 residues. V dropped 2 bases and J dropped 3 bases, with 11 bases sitting between them. The CDR3 region is CASSILPGSYNEQFF. The DNA for the CDR3 is TGTGCCAGTAGTATACTGCCGGGAAGCTACAATGAGCAGTTCTTC.

Details on this clonotype: Relative to the germline gene, one junction end is altered; a read error may explain this. The J gene is TRBJ1-4, the V gene TRBV5-1; D call uncertain. CDR1 is SGHRS, CDR2 YFSETQ, per germline. The CDR3 spans 14 residues. CDR3 sequence (DNA): TGCGCCAGCAGGGTCGGCGGTTCTAAAGAAAAACTGTTTTTT. Residues: CASRVGGSKEKLFF. Drawing the rest from reference TRBV5-1 and TRBJ1-4, the complete variable domain is KAGVTQTPRYLIKTRGQQVTLSCSPISGHRSVSWYQQTPGQGLQFLFEYFSETQRNKGNFPGRFSGRQFSNSRSEMNVSTLELGDSALYLCASRVGGSKEKLFFGSGTQLSVL.

V gene TRBV7-3 combines with J gene TRBJ2-3; D may be TRBD2 (7 bases). Germline lookup yields CDR1 SGHTA and CDR2 FQGTGA. The ends were cut back, 1 base at V and 4 bases at J, with 12 bases in the middle. The CDR3 is made up of 15 amino acids. Written as DNA, the CDR3 is TGTGCCAGCAGCTTAATTACAGGGAGGGCAGATACGCAGTATTTT. Translated, it gives CASSLITGRADTQYF.

The rearrangement links TRBV12-3 or TRBV12-4 to TRBJ2-5; TRBD2 is a possible D gene (6 bases). The better agreement between TRBJ2-1 and the DNA end casts doubt on the J call. CDR3 length equals 14 residues. In DNA form, the CDR3 reads TGTGCCAGCAGTTCAGTGTTCGGGGAGGATGAGCAGTTCTTC. Amino acids: CASSSVFGEDEQFF.

The chain employs TRBV15 and TRBJ1-6; D is unclear. V was pared by 1 base and J by 9 bases, with 13 bases between. Germline assignment: CDR1 LNHNV and CDR2 YYDKDF (reference sequence). The CDR3 runs to 15 residues. The CDR3: CATSRANIIASPLHF. DNA for the CDR3: TGTGCCACCAGCAGAGCGAACATCATCGCTTCACCCCTCCACTTT.

This clonotype was counted between two and nine times. The chain couples TRBV9 to TRBJ2-4; D is perhaps TRBD1 (6 bases). CDR1 is SGDLS and CDR2 is YYNGEE in the germline V gene. The CDR3 totals 15 residues. V was cut by 3 bases and J by 6 bases, with 16 bases left in between. The CDR3 region is CASSGKGGLGNIQYF. In DNA, the CDR3 is TGTGCCAGCAGCGGAAAAGGGGGATTGGGAAACATTCAGTACTTC.

A few counts support this clonotype. V usage is TRBV28 and J usage is TRBJ2-4; TRBD1 or TRBD2 may be the D gene (6 bases each). This CDR3 is built from 14 residues. The ends were cut back, 8 bases at V and 0 bases at J, with 11 bases in the middle. CDR1 and CDR2 (germline): MDHEN, SYDVKM. CDR3 nucleotides: TGTGCCAGCGGAGGGGGAGTAGCCAAAAACATTCAGTACTTC. Its translation is CASGGGVAKNIQYF. Full variable domain (remainder filled in from reference TRBV28 and TRBJ2-4): DVKVTQSSRYLVKRTGEKVFLECVQDMDHENMFWYRQDPGLGLRLIYFSYDVKMKEKGDIPEGYSVSREKKERFSLILESASTNQTSMYLCASGGGVAKNIQYFGAGTRLSVL.

This clonotype showed up just a few times. The chain employs TRBV6-4 and TRBJ2-3, with TRBD2 matching 7 bases. Trimming took 2 bases from V and 4 from J; bases not matched to a gene: 3. Germline V lookup: CDR1 MRHNA, CDR2 SNTAGT. This CDR3 has 14 amino acids. CDR3 protein: CASSDGGRADTQYF. In DNA, the CDR3 is TGTGCCAGCAGTGACGGTGGGAGGGCAGATACGCAGTATTTT.

This rearrangement joins TRBV11-2 to TRBJ1-4; 12 bases agree with TRBD1. The ends lost 7 bases at V and 2 bases at J; junction bases unmatched: 5. Germline values: CDR1 SGHAT, CDR2 FQNNGV. This CDR3 spans 16 amino acids. The chain's CDR3 is CASTEGQGATNEKLFF. CDR3 DNA sequence: TGTGCCAGCACCGAGGGACAGGGGGCGACTAATGAAAAACTGTTTTTT.

This sequence joins TRBV5-1 and TRBJ1-1; 12 nucleotides agree with TRBD1. This CDR3 is 15 amino acids long. Trimming cost V 4 bases and J 4 bases; bases outside gene matches: 5. Germline CDR1 and CDR2: SGHRS and YFSETQ. DNA of the CDR3: TGCGCCAGCAGCCAGGGACAGGGGGCGAGCACTGAAGCTTTCTTT. The encoded protein is CASSQGQGASTEAFF.

The chain has TRBV20-1 and TRBJ2-3; D gene unclear. Germline assignment: CDR1 DFQATT and CDR2 SNEGSKA (reference sequence). V was clipped by 5 bases and J by 3 bases, with 9 bases between them. The CDR3 is made up of 12 amino acids. CDR3 in amino acids: CSASPTTDTQYF. The CDR3 coding sequence is TGCAGTGCTTCCCCCACTACAGATACGCAGTATTTT.

The chain recombines TRBV4-2 with TRBJ2-3, with D possibly TRBD2 on 5 matching bases. The CDR3 length is 16 residues. Germline V CDR1 and CDR2: LGHNA, YNFKEQ. The V and J ends lost 1 base and 2 bases respectively, with 13 bases between them. CDR3 nucleotides: TGTGCCAGCAGCCAAGGGCTACCCGGGGTCACAGATACGCAGTATTTT. Translating it yields CASSQGLPGVTDTQYF.

This clonotype has just a few counts. The chain recombines TRBV28 with TRBJ1-5; the match to TRBD1 covers 7 bases. The trim removed 4 bases at V and 5 bases at J, leaving 17 bases unmatched. The CDR3 loop spans 18 amino acids. Per the germline V gene, CDR1 is MDHEN and CDR2 is SYDVKM. The CDR3 spells CASSSSSEKTGFDQPQHF. Written as DNA, the CDR3 is TGTGCCAGCAGTTCAAGCTCCGAAAAGACAGGGTTTGATCAGCCCCAGCATTTT.

The J gene is TRBJ2-2, the V gene TRBV7-2, with TRBD2 matching over 7 bases. V was clipped by 5 bases and J by 7 bases; unmatched bases: 7. Germline CDR1 reads SGHTA; CDR2 reads FQGNSA. The CDR3 contains 14 residues. The chain's CDR3 is CASSPGLVVGELFF. The CDR3 DNA sequence: TGTGCCAGCAGCCCCGGACTAGTGGTCGGGGAGCTGTTTTTT.

The table lists this clonotype with a count of one. V is TRBV20-1 and J is TRBJ1-1, with 9 bases matching TRBD1. This CDR3 is built from 15 residues. Trimming cost V 3 bases and J 2 bases; bases outside gene matches: 7. Germline loops: CDR1 DFQATT, CDR2 SNEGSKA (reference sequence). The CDR3 DNA is TGCAGTGCTAGGCGGCCGGGACAGGGAAACACTGAAGCTTTCTTT. Translation: CSARRPGQGNTEAFF.

This chain links TRBV6-2 or TRBV6-3 with TRBJ2-1; D might be TRBD2 (6 bases). Trimming stripped 6 bases from V and 2 bases from J, with 14 bases between. CDR3 length: 15 residues. Looked up from germline, CDR1 is MNHEY and CDR2 is SVGEGT. CDR3: CASSLNRGTYNEQFF. CDR3 in DNA: TGTGCCAGCAGCCTCAATCGGGGGACCTACAATGAGCAGTTCTTC.

V is TRBV28 and J is TRBJ2-5; D is perhaps TRBD1 (6 bases). Germline assignment: CDR1 MDHEN and CDR2 SYDVKM. The V end was cut by 5 bases, the J end by 8 bases, with 18 bases between. The CDR3 sequence is 14 residues long. CDR3 region: CASSKSQGGDTQYF. CDR3 in DNA: TGTGCCAGCAGTAAATCACAGGGTGGGGATACCCAGTACTTC. Full variable domain (missing parts from reference TRBV28 and TRBJ2-5): DVKVTQSSRYLVKRTGEKVFLECVQDMDHENMFWYRQDPGLGLRLIYFSYDVKMKEKGDIPEGYSVSREKKERFSLILESASTNQTSMYLCASSKSQGGDTQYFGPGTRLLVL.

The chain employs TRBV28 and TRBJ2-7; tentative D call: TRBD2 (5 bases). Germline V gives CDR1 MDHEN, CDR2 SYDVKM. The CDR3 totals 11 residues. V was clipped by 2 bases and J by 12 bases, with 11 bases between them. Here the CDR3 reads CASSLGETPYF. The CDR3 DNA is TGTGCCAGCAGTTTAGGGGAGACCCCGTACTTC.

The chain is built from TRBV7-8 and TRBJ1-4, with D unresolved. V was cut by 1 base and J by 4 bases, with 7 bases left in between. The CDR3 covers 14 residues. Germline V gives CDR1 SGHVS, CDR2 FQNEAQ. CDR3 in DNA: TGTGCCAGCAGCTTAGACAGTTATAATGAAAAACTGTTTTTT. Translation gives CASSLDSYNEKLFF.

The chain is built from TRBV24-1 and TRBJ2-3, with D unresolved. This CDR3 has 15 amino acids. V was clipped by 5 bases and J by 1 base, with 12 bases between them. The germline V gene encodes CDR1 KGHDR and CDR2 SFDVKD. The DNA for the CDR3 is TGTGCCACCAGTGGCTCAGGTAGGGGCACAGATACGCAGTATTTT. This sequence encodes CATSGSGRGTDTQYF.

V is TRBV15 and J is TRBJ2-5; D unclear. In germline, CDR1 is LNHNV, CDR2 YYDKDF (reference sequence). V lost 0 bases, J lost 5 bases, and 7 bases lay in between. The CDR3 sequence is 13 residues long. CDR3 protein: CATSRDKEETQYF. Here the CDR3 DNA reads TGTGCCACCAGCAGAGATAAAGAGGAGACCCAGTACTTC. Full variable domain (missing parts from reference TRBV15 and TRBJ2-5): DAMVIQNPRYQVTQFGKPVTLSCSQTLNHNVMYWYQQKSSQAPKLLFHYYDKDFNNEADTPDNFQSRRPNTSFCFLDIRSPGLGDTAMYLCATSRDKEETQYFGPGTRLLVL.

CDR3 sequence: CSARVPLAGSYEQYF. The CDR3 DNA follows: TGCAGTGCTAGAGTCCCTCTAGCGGGATCCTACGAGCAGTACTTC. The chain uses TRBV20-1 and TRBJ2-7, with 9 bases aligning to TRBD2. This CDR3 spans 15 amino acids. Germline V gives CDR1 DFQATT, CDR2 SNEGSKA (reference sequence). The V and J ends lost 1 base and 1 base, in that order; junction bases with no gene match: 5.

The chain recombines TRBV27 with TRBJ1-6; a weak D match, TRBD1 (5 bases). Germline V CDR1 and CDR2: MNHEY, SMNVEV (reference sequence). CDR3 size: 15 residues. V dropped 6 bases and J dropped 7 bases, with 16 bases sitting between them. CDR3 residues: CASSPERGANSPLHF. As DNA, the CDR3 is TGTGCCAGCAGCCCGGAAAGAGGGGCCAATTCACCCCTCCACTTT.

This clonotype was observed a few times. The gene calls are TRBV20-1 and TRBJ2-1; 9 bases map to TRBD1. CDR3 length equals 13 residues. Trimming took 7 bases from V and 9 from J; bases not matched to a gene: 10. Germline lookup yields CDR1 DFQATT and CDR2 SNEGSKA (reference sequence). DNA for the CDR3: TGCAGTGTCCCGGGACAGGGATTAGTTGAGCAGTTCTTC. It codes for CSVPGQGLVEQFF.

The sample holds a few counts of this clonotype. The chain combines TRBV20-1 with TRBJ2-3; 10 nucleotides align to TRBD2. V shed 7 bases and J 6 bases; nucleotides not matched to a gene: 7. This CDR3 has 13 residues. The germline gives CDR1 DFQATT, CDR2 SNEGSKA (reference sequence). DNA for the CDR3: TGCAGTGTAGAGCGGGAGGGCCGGGATACGCAGTATTTT. This translates into CSVEREGRDTQYF.

V is TRBV29-1 and J is TRBJ2-2, with TRBD2 matching over 8 bases. In germline, CDR1 is SQVTM, CDR2 ANQGSEA. V shed 7 bases, J shed 5 bases, and the junction held 12 bases outside the gene matches. CDR3 size: 15 residues. The CDR3 loop reads CSAALGRELTGELFF. As DNA, the CDR3 is TGCAGCGCTGCCCTCGGGAGGGAGCTTACCGGGGAGCTGTTTTTT.

This clonotype was counted only a few times. The chain couples TRBV7-6 to TRBJ1-4; D not resolved. CDR3 length: 19 amino acids. Germline assignment: CDR1 SGHVS and CDR2 FNYEAQ. V was cut by 2 bases and J by 0 bases, with 19 bases left in between. As DNA, the CDR3 is TGTGCCAGCAGCTTAATAGGGAGCGCAAGATCTGCAACTAATGAAAAACTGTTTTTT. This sequence encodes CASSLIGSARSATNEKLFF.